This T cell receptor beta chain is drawn from a study of OX40 agonist ivuxolimab in advanced cancers. Study-wide background: Patients received intravenous ivuxolimab every 2 weeks at 0.01 to 10 mg/kg.

Autoimmune disease history or systemic immunosuppression disqualified patients. Profiled with immunoSEQ multiplex PCR; TCRdb holds only in-frame clones, not every one. The table has tens of thousands of clones, approximately 88% seen once. Regarding this clone: The target antigen is unknown.

From germline, CDR1 is MNHEY and CDR2 SVGAGI. The CDR3 totals 15 residues. Study-level findings and limits: In the 0.1 to 3.0 mg/kg range, CD4+ and CD8+ blood T cells had expanded clonally by week 6.

Source: CD4+ or CD8+ T cells sorted from blood, taken in a trial of the OX40 agonist ivuxolimab. The chain links TRBV6-5 to TRBJ2-5; 9 bases align to TRBD2. The DNA end lines up better with TRBJ2-7; the J call may be wrong. This clonotype was obtained from an adult with an advanced solid tumor such as melanoma, head and neck, liver or kidney cancer. The CDR3 nucleotides read TGTGCCAGCAGTTACGTGGCGGGAGGGGGCTACGAGCAGTACTTC. The encoded protein is CASSYVAGGGYEQYF.